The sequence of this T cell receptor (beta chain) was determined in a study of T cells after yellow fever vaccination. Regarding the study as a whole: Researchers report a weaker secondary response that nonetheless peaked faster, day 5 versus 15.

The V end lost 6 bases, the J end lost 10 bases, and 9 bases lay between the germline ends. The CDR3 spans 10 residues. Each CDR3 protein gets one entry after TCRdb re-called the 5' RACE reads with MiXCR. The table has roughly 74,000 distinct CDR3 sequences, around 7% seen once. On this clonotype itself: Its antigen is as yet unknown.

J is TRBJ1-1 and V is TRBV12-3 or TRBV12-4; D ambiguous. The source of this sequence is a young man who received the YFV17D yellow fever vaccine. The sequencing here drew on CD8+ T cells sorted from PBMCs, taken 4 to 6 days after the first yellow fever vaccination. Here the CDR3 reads CASRGGRAFF. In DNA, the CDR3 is TGTGCCAGCAGGGGAGGTAGAGCTTTCTTT.